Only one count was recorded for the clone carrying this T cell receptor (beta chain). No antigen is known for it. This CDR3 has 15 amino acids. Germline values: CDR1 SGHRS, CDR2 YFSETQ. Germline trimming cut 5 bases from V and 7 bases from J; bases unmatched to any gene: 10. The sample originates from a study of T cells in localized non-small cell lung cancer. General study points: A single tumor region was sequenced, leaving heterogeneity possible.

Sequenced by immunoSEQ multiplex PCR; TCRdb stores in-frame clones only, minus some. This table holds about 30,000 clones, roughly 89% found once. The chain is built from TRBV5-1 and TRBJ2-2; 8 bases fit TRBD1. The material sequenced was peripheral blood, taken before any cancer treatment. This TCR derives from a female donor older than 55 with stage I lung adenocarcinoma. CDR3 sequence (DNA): TGCGCCAGCAGTCACGGACAGGGCCCCCACGGGGAGCTGTTTTTT. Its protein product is CASSHGQGPHGELFF.